This T cell receptor beta chain was identified in a study of T cell clonotyping in hematopoietic cell transplantation. Repertoires were generated with immunoSEQ multiplex PCR, while TCRdb's copy carries only in-frame clones and drops some. The table has 6,500 to 10,000 clones, roughly 62% seen once. This CDR3 is 15 amino acids long. The germline V gene encodes CDR1 LNHDA and CDR2 SQIVND (reference sequence). V lost 4 bases, J lost 5 bases, and 17 bases lay in between. The clonotype comes from a male patient aged 60-70 years who had an allogeneic stem cell transplant from an unrelated donor, so the T cells may come from the graft donor. Some clones in this sample may be carry-over from other donors' samples. The J gene is TRBJ1-1, the V gene TRBV19; D remains ambiguous. The material sequenced was peripheral blood mononuclear cells, taken 100 days after allogeneic stem cell transplant. CDR3 sequence (DNA): TGTGCCAGTAGTACTGGACCGCCTGGAGGGACTGAAGCTTTCTTT. Translated, it gives CASSTGPPGGTEAFF.